These 16 T cell receptor beta chains were all obtained from the same sample, sequenced in a study of OX40 agonist ivuxolimab in advanced cancers. Profiling relied on immunoSEQ multiplex PCR, and the TCRdb table lists in-frame clones only, not all of them. The sample carries under 95,000 clones, more than 80% recorded once. The sequencing here drew on CD4+ or CD8+ T cells sorted from blood, taken in a trial of the OX40 agonist ivuxolimab. These receptors all stem from an adult with an advanced solid tumor such as melanoma, head and neck, liver or kidney cancer.

The gene calls are TRBV13 and TRBJ1-6; 9 bases agree with TRBD1. In germline, CDR1 is PRHDT, CDR2 FYEKMQ (reference sequence). This CDR3 contains 16 residues. The V segment lost 5 bases and the J segment 7 bases; nucleotides outside the gene matches: 9. The CDR3 nucleotides read TGTGCCAGCAGCGAGACAGGGGGGCGATTCAATTCACCCCTCCACTTT. This gives the protein CASSETGGRFNSPLHF.

The chain joins TRBV12-5 to TRBJ1-5; 7 bases are shared with TRBD1. Germline CDR1 reads LGHNT; CDR2 reads FRNRAP. The CDR3 extends over 16 amino acids. J lost 3 bases, V lost 4 bases, and 9 bases had no gene match. In DNA, the CDR3 is TGTGCTAGTGGTTCGAACAGGGGAGGGTACAATCAGCCCCAGCATTTT. Translating gives CASGSNRGGYNQPQHF.

This clone has a handful of counts. This chain connects TRBV19 to TRBJ1-2; D uncertain. CDR3 length: 13 residues. V shed 1 base and J shed 4 bases, with 7 bases lying between them. Germline-derived CDR1 and CDR2 are LNHDA and SQIVND (reference sequence). Written as DNA, the CDR3 is TGTGCCAGTAGTATAGGGGCCTCCTATGGCTACACCTTC. It specifies CASSIGASYGYTF.

The chain carries TRBV20-1 and TRBJ1-1; D ambiguous. The CDR3 consists of 10 residues. V was cut by 3 bases and J by 7 bases, with 6 bases left in between. The germline V gene has CDR1 DFQATT and CDR2 SNEGSKA (reference sequence). The CDR3, as DNA: TGCAGTGCTAGTAGGGATGAAGCTTTCTTT. Translation gives CSASRDEAFF.

The chain recombines TRBV23-1 with TRBJ2-1, with unresolved D. TRBV23-1 falls under the ORF class, with uncertain function. The CDR3 loop spans 13 amino acids. V lost 7 bases, J lost 8 bases, and 15 bases lay in between. The CDR3 DNA is TGCGCCAGCACTCCGCCCCTTGGCGATGAGCAGTTCTTC. This encodes CASTPPLGDEQFF.

V usage is TRBV4-1 and J usage is TRBJ2-6, with 7 nucleotides matching TRBD2. Germline CDR1 and CDR2: MGHRA and YSYEKL. The CDR3 is 16 residues long. The V and J ends lost 0 bases and 1 base, in that order; junction bases with no gene match: 0. CDR3 nucleotide sequence: TGCGCCAGCAGCCAAGAGGGAGGGTCTGGGGCCAACGTCCTGACTTTC. Its protein is CASSQEGGSGANVLTF.

This clone was detected once. The genes are TRBV19 and TRBJ1-4, with D perhaps matching TRBD1 (6 bases). Germline V gene lookup returns CDR1 LNHDA and CDR2 SQIVND (reference sequence). The V gene lost 7 bases and the J gene lost 3 bases, with 12 bases spanning the gap. The CDR3 has 14 amino acids. The CDR3: CASTQGSANEKLFF. CDR3 DNA: TGTGCCAGTACCCAGGGGTCGGCTAATGAAAAACTGTTTTTT.

The chain recombines TRBV2 with TRBJ1-5, with D possibly being TRBD1 (5 bases). The V and J ends lost 1 base and 5 bases respectively, with 15 bases between them. Germline loops: CDR1 SNHLY, CDR2 FYNNEI. This CDR3 contains 16 residues. The CDR3 DNA reads as TGTGCCAGCAGTGAAGGAAGTGGGGGGGGGTATCAGCCCCAGCATTTT. Its translation: CASSEGSGGGYQPQHF.

The rearrangement links TRBV29-1 to TRBJ2-1; 7 bases align to TRBD1. V shed 6 bases and J 4 bases; nucleotides not matched to a gene: 6. The CDR3 has 13 residues. Germline V gene lookup returns CDR1 SQVTM and CDR2 ANQGSEA. The CDR3 loop reads CSVAGTVYNEQFF. The CDR3 DNA follows: TGCAGCGTCGCCGGGACAGTATACAATGAGCAGTTCTTC.

The chain is built from TRBV7-2 and TRBJ2-1; maybe TRBD2 (6 bases). Germline V gives CDR1 SGHTA, CDR2 FQGNSA. V shed 6 bases and J shed 4 bases, with 19 bases lying between them. The CDR3 consists of 16 residues. The CDR3 DNA reads as TGTGCCAGCAGACCCGCGGCGGGAAGGGTTTACAATGAGCAGTTCTTC. Translated, it gives CASRPAAGRVYNEQFF.

This sequence joins TRBV5-3 and TRBJ2-4, with a weak D call TRBD1 (6 bases). TRBV5-3 is identified as an open reading frame with a role that is uncertain. The CDR3 extends over 15 amino acids. Trimming left V 4 bases short and J 4 bases short, with 15 bases between. The chain's CDR3 is CARSLTGQKKNIQYF. Written as DNA, the CDR3 is TGTGCCAGAAGCCTCACCGGACAGAAAAAAAACATTCAGTACTTC.

This clone was detected only once. The rearrangement joins TRBV13 to TRBJ2-1, with 12 bases lining up with TRBD2. Trimming took 6 bases from V and 9 from J; bases not matched to a gene: 12. There are 16 residues in the CDR3. CDR1 and CDR2 from the germline V gene are PRHDT and FYEKMQ (reference sequence). In DNA form, the CDR3 reads TGTGCCAGCAGACGCCCTAGCGGGGGGGGTACTGGTGAGCAGTTCTTC. Translated, it gives CASRRPSGGGTGEQFF.

V and J are TRBV6-5 and TRBJ2-2, with D possibly called TRBD1 or TRBD2 (6 bases each). Germline V gene data show CDR1 as MNHEY and CDR2 as SVGAGI. V was cut by 6 bases and J by 4 bases, with 15 bases left in between. The CDR3 covers 15 residues. The CDR3 region has the DNA TGTGCCAGCAGCCTAACAGGGAGGCCCACCGGGGAGCTGTTTTTT. Its translation is CASSLTGRPTGELFF.

The V and J genes are TRBV19 and TRBJ1-5; D not certain. The CDR3 loop spans 15 amino acids. The V gene's germline CDR1 is LNHDA and CDR2 SQIVND (reference sequence). Trimming stripped 7 bases from V and 0 bases from J, with 13 bases between. CDR3 sequence: CASIPRGYSNQPQHF. CDR3 bases: TGTGCCAGTATCCCACGGGGTTATAGCAATCAGCCCCAGCATTTT.

The V gene is TRBV19, the J gene TRBJ2-6; D unclear. Germline CDR1 LNHDA, CDR2 SQIVND (reference sequence). This CDR3 is 14 amino acids long. The V end lost 3 bases, the J end lost 0 bases, and 3 bases lay between the germline ends. The CDR3 nucleotides are TGTGCCAGTAGTATCCCCTCTGGGGCCAACGTCCTGACTTTC. It encodes CASSIPSGANVLTF.

The chain links TRBV4-3 to TRBJ1-6; 9 bases align to TRBD1. This CDR3 comprises 17 residues. The J segment lost 6 bases and the V segment lost 0 bases, leaving 6 bases of the junction unmatched. The germline gives CDR1 LGHNA, CDR2 YSLEER. The CDR3 reads CASSQDLEGQGNSPLHF. The CDR3 coding sequence is TGCGCCAGCAGCCAAGATTTGGAGGGACAGGGTAATTCACCCCTCCACTTT.